This T cell receptor beta chain was sequenced in a study of T-cell reconstitution after alpha-beta-depleted transplantation in children. Germline lookup yields CDR1 SGHAT and CDR2 FQNNGV. This CDR3 spans 15 amino acids. Trimming at V came to 5 bases and at J to 7 bases, leaving 9 bases not matched to a gene. Unique molecular identifiers were used to barcode this TCRbeta library. MiXCR, applied by TCRdb to the PCR reads, yields one record per CDR3 protein. The table has around 680,000 distinct CDR3 sequences, roughly 15% seen once. The J gene is TRBJ2-1, the V gene TRBV11-2, with TRBD1 identical over 9 bases. The clonotype comes from a human donor who donated a stem cell graft to a child with acute myeloid leukemia. The sample in question was PBMCs from the stem cell graft donor, obtained from the stem cell graft. CDR3 DNA sequence: TGTGCCAGCAGCCCGGGGGACAGGGCCAGGAATGAGCAGTTCTTC. Amino acids: CASSPGDRARNEQFF. The full variable domain, completed using reference TRBV11-2 and TRBJ2-1, is EAGVAQSPRYKIIEKRQSVAFWCNPISGHATLYWYQQILGQGPKLLIQFQNNGVVDDSQLPKDRFSAERLKGVDSTLKIQPAKLEDSAVYLCASSPGDRARNEQFFGPGTRLTVL.